The source of this T cell receptor beta chain is a study of cytomegalovirus exposure and HLA in healthy donors. Whole-study results and caveats: A later analysis linked fewer than 20,000 TCR beta sequences to HLA alleles at 0.05 false discovery rate. Analyzed later, most CMV-associated TCR beta chains appeared HLA-restricted. An ancestry cluster, one associated with Asian ancestry, reportedly showed fewer N-insertions than the approximately 670-donor mean in a later analysis.

With respect to this clone: Its antigen is currently unknown.

J was trimmed by 6 bases and V by 2 bases; bases with no gene match: 6. From germline, CDR1 is SQVTM and CDR2 ANQGSEA. The CDR3 is 15 amino acids. Use of 60 Vbeta and 13 Jbeta primers characterized the PCR. Sequencing was performed with immunoSEQ multiplex PCR; in TCRdb, only in-frame clones are kept and a portion is missing. Among under 200,000 clones listed, 65% to 80% were seen once. This clonotype originated in a woman in her fifties or sixties in good health and CMV-seropositive. This sequence joins TRBV29-1 and TRBJ2-3; 12 bases line up with TRBD2. Sequencing was carried out using PBMCs. The CDR3 nucleotides read TGCAGCGTTGAACCTAGCGGGGGGGCCTATGATACGCAGTATTTT. Its translation is CSVEPSGGAYDTQYF.